Each of the 9 T cell receptor beta chains below was sequenced from the same sample in a study of T cell repertoires in cytomegalovirus infection. TCRdb reprocessed the reads via MiXCR and lists one record per CDR3 protein. This sample yields about 460,000 distinct CDR3 sequences, of which roughly 10% are seen a single time; roughly a tenth belongs to the top ten. The sample taken for sequencing was PBMCs. These receptors all come from a human donor in good health (CMV status not recorded). Some clones in this sample may be carry-over from other donors' samples.

The table lists this clonotype with a few counts. This sequence joins TRBV5-8 and TRBJ1-4, with D possibly matching TRBD1 (6 bases). The CDR3 has 15 amino acids. V was clipped by 0 bases and J by 7 bases, with 13 bases between them. Germline CDR1 SGHTS, CDR2 YDEGEE. As DNA, the CDR3 is TGTGCCAGCAGCTTGGTACAGGGACGAGGTGAAAAACTGTTTTTT. This translates into CASSLVQGRGEKLFF.

This clonotype was observed at least ten times. The chain joins TRBV7-3 to TRBJ1-2; TRBD1 matches at 7 bases. After removal of 4 bases from V and 1 base from J, the junction contained 6 bases not matched to a gene. Germline CDR1 reads SGHTA; CDR2 reads FQGTGA. The CDR3 consists of 15 residues. The CDR3 region has the DNA TGTGCCAGCAGCTCCGACAGGGAAAATAACTATGGCTACACCTTC. Its translation: CASSSDRENNYGYTF.

In its sample, this clonotype was seen many times. One junction end disagrees with the germline gene, perhaps due to a read error. The chain is built from TRBV7-2 and TRBJ1-4; D might be TRBD1 (5 bases). The CDR3 has 14 residues. Germline CDR1 is SGHTA and CDR2 is FQGNSA. Here the CDR3 reads CASSLAGTTEKLFF. The CDR3 region has the DNA TGTGCCAGCAGCTTAGCGGGGACTACTGAAAAACTGTTTTTT.

This clonotype was seen a few times. CDR3 sequence (DNA): TGTGCCAGCACCCCGGGGCGGTTTTCTGGTGGCTACACCTTC. Its translation: CASTPGRFSGGYTF. V usage is TRBV12-3 or TRBV12-4 and J usage is TRBJ1-2; D is possibly TRBD1 (5 bases). The CDR3 has 14 amino acids. V dropped 7 bases and J dropped 7 bases, with 19 bases sitting between them.

The rearrangement links TRBV29-1 to TRBJ2-1; 8 nucleotides line up with TRBD2. Looked up from germline, CDR1 is SQVTM and CDR2 is ANQGSEA. The CDR3 has 15 amino acids. The trim removed 2 bases at V and 0 bases at J, leaving 3 bases unmatched. The CDR3 sequence is CSVEQAGASYNEQFF. CDR3 bases: TGCAGCGTTGAACAAGCGGGAGCCTCCTACAATGAGCAGTTCTTC.

This clonotype has at least ten counts. CDR3 coding DNA: TGTGCCACCAGCAGGGCCGGATGGGGTGGAAACACCATATATTTT. Its translation: CATSRAGWGGNTIYF. The chain has TRBV15 and TRBJ1-3, with D hard to call. This CDR3 contains 15 residues. Germline V gives CDR1 LNHNV, CDR2 YYDKDF (reference sequence). V gave up 3 bases and J gave up 3 bases, with 12 bases separating them.

This rearrangement joins TRBV5-4 to TRBJ2-3, with no clear D. The ends were cut back, 0 bases at V and 6 bases at J, with 14 bases in the middle. The CDR3 consists of 15 residues. The germline V gene encodes CDR1 SGHNT and CDR2 YYREEE (reference sequence). The CDR3 loop reads CASSLAGYTPDTQYF. CDR3 nucleotides: TGTGCCAGCAGCTTGGCGGGCTACACCCCGGATACGCAGTATTTT.

V is TRBV29-1 and J is TRBJ1-2, with 7 bases fitting TRBD1. The CDR3 sequence is 12 residues long. Germline V gene sequence: CDR1 SQVTM, CDR2 ANQGSEA. J gave up 4 bases and V 6 bases, and 5 bases lay outside the gene matches. CDR3 DNA: TGCAGCGTACACGACAGGGCCTATGGCTACACCTTC. It yields the protein CSVHDRAYGYTF.

This clonotype appeared a few times. The chain joins TRBV5-4 to TRBJ2-2; no firm D call. Germline V gene data show CDR1 as SGHNT and CDR2 as YYREEE (reference sequence). V was cut by 1 base and J by 1 base, with 11 bases left in between. The CDR3 covers 16 residues. This CDR3 reads CASSLYLSRNTGELFF. The CDR3 DNA reads as TGTGCCAGCAGCTTGTATCTAAGCCGGAACACCGGGGAGCTGTTTTTT.